This T cell receptor (beta chain) was identified during a study of T cell responses to AZD1222 COVID-19 vaccine. This table comes from immunoSEQ multiplex PCR, and its TCRdb copy is limited to in-frame clones, with some not included. Altogether roughly 190,000 clones are present, 85% to 95% being singletons, with the ten largest covering around 3.6%. This clone occurred a few times. The sequence derives from an adult who received the MenACWY meningococcal vaccine as a control. The material was peripheral blood, obtained 28 days after the second dose of the MenACWY control vaccine.

The CDR3 protein is CASSLGARDTEAFF. The CDR3 DNA follows: TGTGCCAGCAGCTTGGGTGCCAGAGACACTGAAGCTTTCTTT. This chain connects TRBV5-6 to TRBJ1-1; D not certain. Germline V gene data show CDR1 as SGHDT and CDR2 as YYEEEE. There are 14 residues in the CDR3. Trimming took off 0 bases at V and 3 bases at J, with 9 bases between the two ends. Supplemented by reference TRBV5-6 and TRBJ1-1, the full variable domain reads DAGVTQSPTHLIKTRGQQVTLRCSPKSGHDTVSWYQQALGQGPQFIFQYYEEEERQRGNFPDRFSGHQFPNYSSELNVNALLLGDSALYLCASSLGARDTEAFFGQGTRLTVV.